This T cell receptor beta chain stems from a study of control samples from healthy donors and cancer patients. Produced via immunoSEQ multiplex PCR; TCRdb's table is partial and in-frame only. The sample records roughly 140,000 clones, approximately 93% being singletons. Sequencing was done on a sample of blood. The clonotype comes from a middle-aged man in good health.

The CDR3 loop reads CASSSSNRRTNEKLFF. The CDR3 DNA follows: TGTGCCAGCAGCTCCTCGAACAGGAGAACTAATGAAAAACTGTTTTTT. V and J are TRBV5-6 and TRBJ1-4; a possible D gene is TRBD1 (5 bases). The CDR3 sequence is 16 residues long. CDR1 and CDR2 from the germline V gene are SGHDT and YYEEEE. Trimming cost V 3 bases and J 1 base, with 13 bases left between them.